These 18 T cell receptor beta chains share one sample of origin, sequenced in a study of blood T cells in healthy people across ages. It was with a sample-barcoded 5' primer and a J-beta primer mix that a second PCR of roughly 6 to 12 cycles was run. TCRdb ran MiXCR on the 5' RACE reads and lists one entry per CDR3 protein. The sample shows more than 800,000 distinct CDR3 sequences, 40% to 45% of them seen only once. Sequencing was carried out using blood. The source of these receptors is a woman in her fifties or sixties in good health.

The rearrangement uses TRBV6-2 or TRBV6-3 and TRBJ2-3; no firm D call. The CDR3 contains 14 residues. The germline CDR1 and CDR2 sequences are MNHEY and SVGEGT. Between the trimmed V and J ends, which lost 5 bases and 2 bases, there was a span of 11 bases. CDR3 coding DNA: TGTGCCAGCAGTCAGAGACCGAACACAGATACGCAGTATTTT. Translated: CASSQRPNTDTQYF.

This chain joins TRBV28 and TRBJ1-5, with D uncertain. Germline V gives CDR1 MDHEN, CDR2 SYDVKM. The V end was cut by 5 bases, the J end by 6 bases, with 17 bases between. CDR3 length: 15 amino acids. CDR3: CASSPLGGLGQPQHF. DNA of the CDR3: TGTGCCAGCAGTCCGCTAGGAGGCTTAGGTCAGCCCCAGCATTTT.

V usage is TRBV4-2 and J usage is TRBJ2-3; a weak D match, TRBD2 (6 bases). The germline V gene has CDR1 LGHNA and CDR2 YNFKEQ. The V and J ends lost 4 bases and 4 bases respectively, with 21 bases between them. The CDR3 has 17 amino acids. The CDR3 protein is CASSLRLSRDSADTQYF. DNA of the CDR3: TGTGCCAGCAGCCTCAGGCTATCCAGGGACTCCGCAGATACGCAGTATTTT.

The chain employs TRBV2 and TRBJ2-7; D gene uncertain. The CDR3 is 14 residues long. The V end was cut by 6 bases, the J end by 4 bases, with 16 bases between. Per germline, CDR1 SNHLY and CDR2 FYNNEI. This chain's CDR3 is CASSVDINGYEQYF. The CDR3 DNA reads TGTGCCAGCAGCGTCGATATAAACGGATACGAGCAGTACTTC.

This clonotype was detected a few times. The V call is TRBV5-1, the J call TRBJ2-3; TRBD2 matches 9 bases. V dropped 5 bases and J dropped 3; count of bases not matched to a gene: 10. The CDR3 length is 16 residues. CDR1 and CDR2 (germline): SGHRS, YFSETQ. DNA for the CDR3: TGCGCCAGCAGGACAGGGCTGCGGGAGGGAACAGATACGCAGTATTTT. It specifies CASRTGLREGTDTQYF.

V gene TRBV7-2 combines with J gene TRBJ1-5; possible D gene TRBD1, 6 bases. CDR1 and CDR2 (germline): SGHTA, FQGNSA. V lost 5 bases and J lost 3, with 17 bases in between. The CDR3 runs 16 residues. CDR3 loop: CASSPRAGGPNQPQHF. In DNA form, the CDR3 reads TGTGCCAGCAGCCCAAGGGCCGGGGGCCCCAATCAGCCCCAGCATTTT.

The chain recombines TRBV10-2 with TRBJ2-7; 7 bases match TRBD2. CDR3 length: 14 residues. The germline gives CDR1 WSHSY, CDR2 SAAADI. Trimming at V came to 8 bases and at J to 3 bases, leaving 10 bases not matched to a gene. CDR3 protein: CASGKAGPNYEQYF. The CDR3 DNA reads as TGCGCCAGCGGTAAAGCGGGACCCAACTACGAGCAGTACTTC.

The genes are TRBV2 and TRBJ2-5; 7 bases fit TRBD1. The CDR3 consists of 13 residues. Germline V gene sequence: CDR1 SNHLY, CDR2 FYNNEI. V dropped 6 bases and J dropped 4; count of bases not matched to a gene: 5. CDR3 sequence (DNA): TGTGCCAGCAGGACCGGGACAGCAGAGACCCAGTACTTC. It specifies CASRTGTAETQYF.

This clonotype was detected a few times. This chain uses TRBV6-1 with TRBJ1-4, with D uncertain. CDR1 MNHNS and CDR2 SASEGT come from the germline V gene. V shed 2 bases and J shed 0 bases, with 13 bases lying between them. The CDR3 is 17 residues long. The CDR3 loop reads CASSESAGIATNEKLFF. CDR3 DNA: TGTGCCAGCAGTGAATCTGCTGGGATTGCAACTAATGAAAAACTGTTTTTT.

This clonotype has just a few counts. The chain uses TRBV29-1 and TRBJ1-6; D is unclear. The CDR3 has 16 amino acids. Trimming stripped 8 bases from V and 8 bases from J, with 25 bases between. Per the germline V gene, CDR1 is SQVTM and CDR2 is ANQGSEA. The CDR3: CSIGRASNRCDSPLHF. CDR3 DNA: TGCAGCATAGGACGGGCGAGCAACCGATGCGATTCACCCCTCCACTTT.

This chain joins TRBV3-1 and TRBJ2-3; D is perhaps TRBD2 (6 bases). The CDR3 extends over 14 amino acids. With 4 bases removed from V and 8 bases from J, the gap between germline ends came to 16 bases. Looked up from germline, CDR1 is LGHDT and CDR2 is YNNKEL (reference sequence). Here the CDR3 reads CASSPRRALATQYF. The CDR3 region has the DNA TGTGCCAGCAGCCCCCGGAGGGCCCTCGCTACGCAGTATTTT.

This clonotype was counted a few times. The rearrangement links TRBV20-1 to TRBJ2-5; D is uncertain. CDR3 length: 13 residues. Germline lookup yields CDR1 DFQATT and CDR2 SNEGSKA (reference sequence). Trimming stripped 3 bases from V and 7 bases from J, with 15 bases between. The CDR3 region is CSASRAAVGTQYF. In DNA, the CDR3 is TGCAGTGCTAGCCGTGCGGCGGTGGGGACCCAGTACTTC.

The V call is TRBV12-3 or TRBV12-4, the J call TRBJ2-5; D unresolved. This CDR3 region has 12 residues. Trimming stripped 4 bases from V and 4 bases from J, with 7 bases between. This CDR3 is CASSSMRETQYF. In nucleotides, the CDR3 is TGTGCCAGCAGTTCAATGAGAGAGACCCAGTACTTC.

The chain combines TRBV12-3 or TRBV12-4 with TRBJ1-2; 7 positions match TRBD1. The length of the CDR3 is 14 residues. J was trimmed by 4 bases and V by 3 bases; bases with no gene match: 5. The CDR3 loop is CASSFRDRTYGYTF. CDR3 sequence (DNA): TGTGCCAGCAGTTTCAGGGACAGAACCTATGGCTACACCTTC.

The chain recombines TRBV11-2 with TRBJ2-3; D remains unclear. Germline V gene data show CDR1 as SGHAT and CDR2 as FQNNGV. Trimming took off 5 bases at V and 1 base at J, with 13 bases between the two ends. This CDR3 is built from 15 residues. The CDR3 bases are TGTGCCAGCAGCCACCCCCTTGGCGGCACAGATACGCAGTATTTT. Encoded protein: CASSHPLGGTDTQYF.

This clonotype was seen a single time. CDR3 region: CASSQTGDLYNEQFF. The CDR3 DNA reads as TGTGCCAGCAGCCAAACAGGGGACCTCTACAATGAGCAGTTCTTC. This chain uses TRBV7-3 with TRBJ2-1; 7 bases fit TRBD1. The germline gives CDR1 SGHTA, CDR2 FQGTGA. V shed 5 bases, J shed 3 bases, and the junction held 7 bases outside the gene matches. This CDR3 has 15 amino acids.

The genes are TRBV9 and TRBJ2-4, with D perhaps TRBD1 (5 bases). V lost 0 bases and J lost 3, with 7 bases in between. The germline gives CDR1 SGDLS, CDR2 YYNGEE. The CDR3 runs to 14 residues. The CDR3 sequence is CASSVGQIKNIQYF. In DNA form, the CDR3 reads TGTGCCAGCAGCGTAGGACAGATCAAAAACATTCAGTACTTC.

Concerning this clonotype: Because the CDR3's place on the DNA is in doubt, the DNA is left out and the CDR3 is given as listed by TCRdb. The V call is TRBV6-2 or TRBV6-3, the J call TRBJ2-6; the table's D gene call, TRBD1, was not cross checked with the DNA. Germline lookup yields CDR1 MNHEY and CDR2 SVGEGT. The CDR3 has 18 amino acids, counting both end residues. The CDR3 reads CASSPWGRGISGANVPTF.